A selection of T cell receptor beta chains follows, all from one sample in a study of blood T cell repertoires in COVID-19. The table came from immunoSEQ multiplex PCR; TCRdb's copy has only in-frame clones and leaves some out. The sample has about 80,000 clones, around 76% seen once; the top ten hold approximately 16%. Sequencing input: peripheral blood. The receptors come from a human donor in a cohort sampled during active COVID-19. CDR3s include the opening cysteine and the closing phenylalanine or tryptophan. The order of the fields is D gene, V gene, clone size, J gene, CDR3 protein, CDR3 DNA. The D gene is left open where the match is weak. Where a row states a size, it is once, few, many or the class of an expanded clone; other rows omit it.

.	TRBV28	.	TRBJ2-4	CASSPDLSIQYF	TGTGCCAGCAGTCCTGATCTGAGCATTCAGTACTTC
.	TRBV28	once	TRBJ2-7	CASSPERGAEYYEQYF	TGTGCCAGCAGTCCCGAACGGGGGGCCGAATACTACGAGCAGTACTTC
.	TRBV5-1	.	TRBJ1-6	CASSYESGAYNSPLHF	TGCGCCAGCAGCTATGAATCGGGGGCCTATAATTCACCCCTCCACTTT
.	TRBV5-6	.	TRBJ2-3	CASSLIWAGEDTQYF	TGTGCCAGCAGCTTGATCTGGGCAGGGGAAGATACGCAGTATTTT
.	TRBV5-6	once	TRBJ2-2	CASSLILGVTGELFF	TGTGCCAGCAGCTTGATCTTGGGAGTCACCGGGGAGCTGTTTTTT
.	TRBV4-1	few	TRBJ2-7	CASSSYVTYEQYF	TGCGCCAGCTCTTCCTACGTGACCTACGAGCAGTACTTC
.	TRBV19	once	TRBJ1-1	CASSTIRMAFF	TGTGCCAGTAGTACTATACGAATGGCTTTCTTT
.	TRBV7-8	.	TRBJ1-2	CASSPQGGGPNYGYTF	TGTGCCAGCAGCCCCCAAGGGGGGGGCCCTAACTATGGCTACACCTTC
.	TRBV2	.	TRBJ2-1	CASSAGRGLYNEQFF	TGTGCCAGCAGTGCAGGAAGGGGCCTCTACAATGAGCAGTTCTTC
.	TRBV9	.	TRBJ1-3	CASSPQVSSGNTIYF	TGTGCCAGCAGCCCCCAGGTTTCCTCTGGAAACACCATATATTTT
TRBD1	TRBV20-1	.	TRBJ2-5	CSASPTGWETQYF	TGCAGTGCTAGTCCGACAGGGTGGGAGACCCAGTACTTC
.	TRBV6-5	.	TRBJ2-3	CASIVWAGDTDTQYF	TGTGCCAGCATCGTTTGGGCAGGCGACACAGATACGCAGTATTTT
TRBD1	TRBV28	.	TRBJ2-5	CASSDPQGLQTQYF	TGTGCCAGCAGTGACCCACAGGGGCTGCAGACCCAGTACTTC
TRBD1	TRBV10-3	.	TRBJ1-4	CAISVTGENNEKLFF	TGTGCCATCAGTGTTACAGGGGAGAATAATGAAAAACTGTTTTTT
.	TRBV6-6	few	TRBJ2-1	CASGNGGVGNEQFF	TGTGCCAGCGGTAACGGGGGTGTGGGGAATGAGCAGTTCTTC
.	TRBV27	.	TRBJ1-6	CASSLGLGRRSPLHF	TGTGCCAGCAGCCTAGGCCTCGGGAGGCGTTCACCCCTCCACTTT
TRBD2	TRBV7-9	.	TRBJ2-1	CASSLWTSGRRRYNEQFF	TGTGCCAGCAGCTTGTGGACTAGCGGGCGCCGACGTTACAATGAGCAGTTCTTC
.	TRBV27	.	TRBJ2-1	CASSPESTYNEQFF	TGTGCCAGCAGTCCCGAATCTACCTACAATGAGCAGTTCTTC
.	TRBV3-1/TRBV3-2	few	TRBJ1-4	CASSLQDSSNEKLFF	TGTGCCAGCAGCCTGCAGGACAGCTCTAATGAAAAACTGTTTTTT
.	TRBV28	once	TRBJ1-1	CASSWGVGTEAFF	TGTGCCAGCAGTTGGGGCGTCGGCACTGAAGCTTTCTTT
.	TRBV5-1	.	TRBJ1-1	CASSLEGATEAFF	TGCGCCAGCAGCTTGGAAGGGGCCACTGAAGCTTTCTTT
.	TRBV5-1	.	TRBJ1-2	CASSTDYGYTF	TGCGCCAGCAGCACGGACTATGGCTACACCTTC
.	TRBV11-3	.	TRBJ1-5	CASSLDSGSSQPQHF	TGTGCCAGCAGCTTAGATTCGGGTTCTAGTCAGCCCCAGCATTTT
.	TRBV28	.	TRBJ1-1	CASRPPGTEAFF	TGTGCCAGCAGGCCCCCAGGGACTGAAGCTTTCTTT
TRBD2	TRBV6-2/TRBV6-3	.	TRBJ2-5	CASSYAKGRAGDQETQYF	TGTGCCAGCAGTTACGCCAAAGGTCGAGCGGGGGACCAAGAGACCCAGTACTTC
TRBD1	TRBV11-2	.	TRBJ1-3	CASSPRQGARGNTIYF	TGTGCCAGCAGCCCCCGGCAGGGGGCGCGGGGAAACACCATATATTTT
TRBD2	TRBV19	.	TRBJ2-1	CASSTSGGEEQFF	TGTGCCAGTTCGACTAGCGGGGGGGAGGAGCAGTTCTTC
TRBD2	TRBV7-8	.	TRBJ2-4	CASSPGRTSGGSSPDAKNIQYF	TGTGCCAGCAGCCCAGGAAGGACTAGCGGGGGTTCCTCTCCCGACGCCAAAAACATTCAGTACTTC